The source of this T cell receptor (beta chain) is a study of blood T cells in healthy people across ages. The CDR3 runs to 14 residues. V gave up 3 bases and J gave up 7 bases, with 13 bases separating them. As for this clonotype: Its antigen is not identified.

The study's findings and limits: Per million T cells, the diversity of TCR beta decreased roughly linearly as age advanced. More naive CD4+ cells and higher diversity marked long-lived donors relative to aged donors.

The authors ran a second PCR of roughly 6 to 12 cycles using a sample-barcoded 5' primer and a J-beta primer mix. TCRdb reanalysed the 5' RACE reads using MiXCR and keeps one entry per CDR3 protein. The table shows approximately 810,000 distinct CDR3 sequences, with around 36% occurring only once. This chain joins TRBV12-3 or TRBV12-4 and TRBJ1-5; D is ambiguous. The TCR comes from a man aged 18 to 29 in good health. Sequencing was performed on blood. The CDR3 DNA reads as TGTGCCAGCAGTTTCGCCGGGGTGAACCAGCCCCAGCATTTT. This encodes CASSFAGVNQPQHF.